This T cell receptor beta chain comes out of a study of T cell responses to AZD1222 COVID-19 vaccine. Study results and limitations: The study reported that nearly half of spike-specific TCRs target unmutated variant regions.

The V and J ends lost 3 bases and 1 base respectively, with 10 bases between them. This CDR3 is 14 amino acids long. Germline V gene sequence: CDR1 SGHDT, CDR2 YYEEEE. In the case of this clone: Its specificity is not known.

Only in-frame clones appear in the TCRdb table, and some are missing; sequencing was by immunoSEQ multiplex PCR. The data show around 200,000 clones, around 90% seen once. The source material was peripheral blood, sampled on day 0 of AZD1222 vaccination. The receptor was isolated from an adult in good health. V gene TRBV5-6 combines with J gene TRBJ1-2; D is unclear. In DNA form, the CDR3 reads TGTGCCAGCAGCTCTCCGGGCCTTAACTATGGCTACACCTTC. This gives the protein CASSSPGLNYGYTF.